These T cell receptor beta chains were read from a single sample in a study of T cells in Graves' hyperthyroidism and ophthalmopathy. One entry per CDR3 protein results from TCRdb running MiXCR on the multiplex PCR reads. The repertoire includes 690,000 or so distinct CDR3 sequences, about 17% of them detected once, and over 15% sits in the top ten. The specimen sequenced was blood. The receptors originated from a woman aged 45 to 65 with Graves' hyperthyroidism that later progressed to Graves' ophthalmopathy. Each CDR3 is given with its conserved first and last residue. The D gene is left open where the match is weak. Part of the rows lack a size; the others show once, few, many or a class for expanded clones.

cdr3_aa: CASSPEIYSNTGELFF
cdr3_nt: TGTGCCAGCTCACCAGAGATATACTCGAACACCGGGGAGCTGTTTTTT
v_call: TRBV18
d_call: -
clone_size: -
j_call: TRBJ2-2

cdr3_aa: CASSQDSRGNQPQHF
cdr3_nt: TGTGCCAGCAGCCAAGATAGCAGGGGAAACCAGCCCCAGCATTTT
v_call: TRBV3-1
d_call: -
clone_size: many
j_call: TRBJ1-5

cdr3_aa: CASSPVYRGGNTEAFF
cdr3_nt: TGCGCCAGCAGCCCCGTTTACAGGGGAGGAAACACTGAAGCTTTCTTT
v_call: TRBV5-1
d_call: TRBD1
clone_size: many
j_call: TRBJ1-1

cdr3_aa: CASSQAQRTDTQYF
cdr3_nt: TGTGCCAGCAGCCAAGCACAAAGGACAGATACGCAGTATTTT
v_call: TRBV4-2
d_call: -
clone_size: -
j_call: TRBJ2-3

cdr3_aa: CASSLGVMGTDTQYF
cdr3_nt: TGTGCCAGCAGCTTAGGTGTAATGGGGACAGATACGCAGTATTTT
v_call: TRBV7-6
d_call: -
clone_size: -
j_call: TRBJ2-3

cdr3_aa: CASSAQTGAGNTIYF
cdr3_nt: TGTGCCAGCAGCGCACAGACAGGGGCTGGAAACACCATATATTTT
v_call: TRBV7-2
d_call: TRBD1
clone_size: once
j_call: TRBJ1-3

cdr3_aa: CASRAGTSGGYNEQFF
cdr3_nt: TGTGCCAGCAGGGCGGGGACTAGCGGGGGCTACAATGAGCAGTTCTTC
v_call: TRBV5-4
d_call: TRBD2
clone_size: many
j_call: TRBJ2-1

cdr3_aa: CASSPLLRGPDYGYTF
cdr3_nt: TGTGCCAGCTCACCCCTTCTGAGGGGGCCGGACTATGGCTACACCTTC
v_call: TRBV18
d_call: TRBD1
clone_size: few
j_call: TRBJ1-2

cdr3_aa: CASSTDQGLANYGYTF
cdr3_nt: TGTGCCAGCAGCACAGATCAGGGGCTGGCTAACTATGGCTACACCTTC
v_call: TRBV12-3/TRBV12-4
d_call: -
clone_size: many
j_call: TRBJ1-2

cdr3_aa: CASSVDWESTEAFF
cdr3_nt: TGTGCCAGCAGCGTAGATTGGGAGAGCACTGAAGCTTTCTTT
v_call: TRBV9
d_call: -
clone_size: few
j_call: TRBJ1-1

cdr3_aa: CASSFRPGANVLTF
cdr3_nt: TGTGCCAGCAGTTTTCGACCCGGGGCCAACGTCCTGACTTTC
v_call: TRBV27
d_call: -
clone_size: -
j_call: TRBJ2-6

cdr3_aa: CSVADANTGELFF
cdr3_nt: TGCAGCGTTGCTGACGCGAACACCGGGGAGCTGTTTTTT
v_call: TRBV29-1
d_call: -
clone_size: few
j_call: TRBJ2-2

cdr3_aa: CASSLGQGTIQYF
cdr3_nt: TGCGCCAGCAGCTTAGGACAGGGGACTATTCAGTACTTC
v_call: TRBV5-1
d_call: TRBD1
clone_size: few
j_call: TRBJ2-4

cdr3_aa: CASSKGQGVTEAFF
cdr3_nt: TGTGCCAGCAGTAAAGGACAGGGTGTAACTGAAGCTTTCTTT
v_call: TRBV2
d_call: TRBD1
clone_size: many
j_call: TRBJ1-1

cdr3_aa: CASSHRGTGVTEAFF
cdr3_nt: TGTGCCAGCAGCCATAGAGGGACAGGGGTCACTGAAGCTTTCTTT
v_call: TRBV14
d_call: TRBD1
clone_size: many
j_call: TRBJ1-1

cdr3_aa: CASSQDQLALETQYF
cdr3_nt: TGTGCCAGCAGCCAAGATCAACTAGCTCTAGAGACCCAGTACTTC
v_call: TRBV3-1
d_call: -
clone_size: many
j_call: TRBJ2-5

cdr3_aa: CASSRLTGGFFEDTQYF
cdr3_nt: TGTGCCAGCAGCCGTCTAACAGGGGGTTTTTTCGAAGATACGCAGTATTTT
v_call: TRBV3-1
d_call: TRBD1
clone_size: many
j_call: TRBJ2-3

cdr3_aa: CASSIDLGRRTEAFF
cdr3_nt: TGTGCCAGTAGTATAGATTTGGGGAGGCGCACTGAAGCTTTCTTT
v_call: TRBV19
d_call: -
clone_size: -
j_call: TRBJ1-1

cdr3_aa: CAWSRDSYGDEQFF
cdr3_nt: TGTGCCTGGAGCCGGGACAGTTATGGCGATGAGCAGTTCTTC
v_call: TRBV30
d_call: TRBD1
clone_size: many
j_call: TRBJ2-1

cdr3_aa: CASSDPGTGGASTEAFF
cdr3_nt: TGTGCCAGCAGCGACCCCGGGACAGGGGGCGCGTCCACTGAAGCTTTCTTT
v_call: TRBV7-9
d_call: TRBD1
clone_size: many
j_call: TRBJ1-1

cdr3_aa: CASSYGTIGPEAFF
cdr3_nt: TGCGCCAGCAGCTATGGGACAATTGGGCCTGAAGCTTTCTTT
v_call: TRBV5-1
d_call: -
clone_size: -
j_call: TRBJ1-1

cdr3_aa: CASSYPQGDTQYF
cdr3_nt: TGTGCCAGCAGTTACCCACAGGGGGATACGCAGTATTTT
v_call: TRBV6-5
d_call: TRBD1
clone_size: -
j_call: TRBJ2-3

cdr3_aa: CASSLVLAQETQYF
cdr3_nt: TGCGCCAGCAGCTTGGTACTAGCGCAAGAGACCCAGTACTTC
v_call: TRBV5-1
d_call: TRBD2
clone_size: many
j_call: TRBJ2-5

cdr3_aa: CASNVGGDNEQFF
cdr3_nt: TGTGCCAGTAATGTGGGGGGGGACAATGAGCAGTTCTTC
v_call: TRBV19
d_call: TRBD2
clone_size: -
j_call: TRBJ2-1

cdr3_aa: CASSPLALLAKNIQYF
cdr3_nt: TGTGCCAGCAGTCCTCTGGCTCTCCTAGCCAAAAACATTCAGTACTTC
v_call: TRBV27
d_call: -
clone_size: few
j_call: TRBJ2-4

cdr3_aa: CAIRDRGRDTEAFF
cdr3_nt: TGTGCCATTCGGGACAGGGGACGGGATACTGAAGCTTTCTTT
v_call: TRBV10-3
d_call: TRBD1
clone_size: -
j_call: TRBJ1-1

cdr3_aa: CASSMSGGAAYEQYF
cdr3_nt: TGTGCCAGTAGTATGAGCGGAGGGGCGGCCTACGAGCAGTACTTC
v_call: TRBV19
d_call: -
clone_size: -
j_call: TRBJ2-7

cdr3_aa: CASSLAWQGDTNEKLFF
cdr3_nt: TGTGCCAGCAGCTTGGCCTGGCAGGGGGACACTAATGAAAAACTGTTTTTT
v_call: TRBV5-5
d_call: TRBD1
clone_size: -
j_call: TRBJ1-4

cdr3_aa: CSVKEDRENYGYTF
cdr3_nt: TGCAGCGTCAAAGAGGACAGGGAAAACTATGGCTACACCTTC
v_call: TRBV29-1
d_call: TRBD1
clone_size: few
j_call: TRBJ1-2

cdr3_aa: CASSQDLRVRSPLHF
cdr3_nt: TGTGCCAGCAGCCAAGATTTGAGGGTGCGTTCACCCCTCCACTTT
v_call: TRBV3-1
d_call: -
clone_size: -
j_call: TRBJ1-6

cdr3_aa: CATTQGDNQPQHF
cdr3_nt: TGTGCCACCACACAGGGGGACAATCAGCCCCAGCATTTT
v_call: TRBV2
d_call: TRBD1
clone_size: many
j_call: TRBJ1-5

cdr3_aa: CASSLGGSTGELFF
cdr3_nt: TGTGCCAGCAGCCTAGGGGGCTCCACCGGGGAGCTGTTTTTT
v_call: TRBV3-1
d_call: TRBD1
clone_size: many
j_call: TRBJ2-2

cdr3_aa: CASSWDGSSYEQYF
cdr3_nt: TGTGCCAGCAGTTGGGACGGGAGCTCCTACGAGCAGTACTTC
v_call: TRBV27
d_call: -
clone_size: many
j_call: TRBJ2-7

cdr3_aa: CASSQGMDGTYGYTF
cdr3_nt: TGCGCCAGCAGCCAGGGCATGGACGGCACTTATGGCTACACCTTC
v_call: TRBV4-1
d_call: -
clone_size: few
j_call: TRBJ1-2

cdr3_aa: CASRPQGPSNQPQHF
cdr3_nt: TGTGCCAGCAGACCACAGGGCCCGAGCAATCAGCCCCAGCATTTT
v_call: TRBV6-1
d_call: -
clone_size: many
j_call: TRBJ1-5

cdr3_aa: CASSLDQGTGINYGYTF
cdr3_nt: TGTGCCAGCAGCTTAGATCAAGGGACAGGGATCAACTATGGCTACACCTTC
v_call: TRBV11-2
d_call: TRBD1
clone_size: -
j_call: TRBJ1-2

cdr3_aa: CASSSRSRGETQYF
cdr3_nt: TGTGCCAGCAGCTCTCGTAGCAGGGGAGAGACCCAGTACTTC
v_call: TRBV7-6
d_call: -
clone_size: -
j_call: TRBJ2-5

cdr3_aa: CASSFQGGTDTQYF
cdr3_nt: TGCGCCAGCAGCTTCCAGGGTGGCACAGATACGCAGTATTTT
v_call: TRBV7-3
d_call: -
clone_size: many
j_call: TRBJ2-3

cdr3_aa: CALPGTSGAETQYF
cdr3_nt: TGTGCACTACCCGGGACTAGCGGGGCAGAGACCCAGTACTTC
v_call: TRBV19
d_call: TRBD2
clone_size: -
j_call: TRBJ2-5

cdr3_aa: CASSGSFTDTQCF
cdr3_nt: TGTGCCAGCAGCGGCAGTTTCACAGATACGCAGTGTTTT
v_call: TRBV11-1
d_call: -
clone_size: -
j_call: TRBJ2-3

cdr3_aa: CASSQDRTGDRRDTEAFF
cdr3_nt: TGCGCCAGCAGCCAAGATCGGACAGGGGACAGGCGGGACACTGAAGCTTTCTTT
v_call: TRBV4-1
d_call: TRBD1
clone_size: few
j_call: TRBJ1-1

cdr3_aa: CASVRGYSNQPQHF
cdr3_nt: TGTGCCAGCGTCCGAGGGTATAGCAATCAGCCCCAGCATTTT
v_call: TRBV12-3/TRBV12-4
d_call: -
clone_size: few
j_call: TRBJ1-5

cdr3_aa: CASSEGKAADTQYF
cdr3_nt: TGTGCTAGCTCCGAGGGCAAGGCGGCAGATACGCAGTATTTT
v_call: TRBV7-7
d_call: -
clone_size: many
j_call: TRBJ2-3

cdr3_aa: CASSATLGQETQYF
cdr3_nt: TGTGCCAGCAGCGCCACATTAGGCCAAGAGACCCAGTACTTC
v_call: TRBV6-1
d_call: -
clone_size: few
j_call: TRBJ2-5

cdr3_aa: CASSQSTQGTHITF
cdr3_nt: TGTGCCAGCAGCCAAAGTACCCAAGGGACCCACATAACTTTC
v_call: TRBV16
d_call: -
clone_size: -
j_call: TRBJ2-6

cdr3_aa: CASSDSGRPYGYTF
cdr3_nt: TGTGCCAGCAGTGACTCTGGCAGGCCCTATGGCTACACCTTC
v_call: TRBV6-5
d_call: -
clone_size: few
j_call: TRBJ1-2

cdr3_aa: CASSLHRVEKLFF
cdr3_nt: TGTGCCAGCAGCTTACACAGGGTGGAAAAACTGTTTTTT
v_call: TRBV11-2
d_call: -
clone_size: many
j_call: TRBJ1-4

cdr3_aa: CASSQKERGNNQPQHF
cdr3_nt: TGTGCCAGCAGCCAGAAGGAGAGGGGGAATAATCAGCCCCAGCATTTT
v_call: TRBV5-6
d_call: -
clone_size: -
j_call: TRBJ1-5

cdr3_aa: CASGLGDRAITEAFF
cdr3_nt: TGTGCCAGCGGCTTAGGAGACAGGGCCATCACTGAAGCTTTCTTT
v_call: TRBV7-9
d_call: TRBD1
clone_size: -
j_call: TRBJ1-1

cdr3_aa: CASRRQGGGGELFF
cdr3_nt: TGTGCCAGCAGAAGACAGGGGGGCGGCGGGGAGCTGTTTTTT
v_call: TRBV6-1
d_call: TRBD1
clone_size: few
j_call: TRBJ2-2

cdr3_aa: CASSINSGNQPQHF
cdr3_nt: TGTGCCAGTAGTATAAACAGTGGCAATCAGCCCCAGCATTTT
v_call: TRBV19
d_call: -
clone_size: -
j_call: TRBJ1-5

cdr3_aa: CASSLHDTQYF
cdr3_nt: TGTGCCAGCAGCTTACACGATACGCAGTATTTT
v_call: TRBV5-6
d_call: -
clone_size: few
j_call: TRBJ2-3

cdr3_aa: CAWDRRGYEQYF
cdr3_nt: TGTGCCTGGGACAGGAGAGGCTACGAGCAGTACTTC
v_call: TRBV30
d_call: -
clone_size: many
j_call: TRBJ2-7

cdr3_aa: CASSLELGPETQYF
cdr3_nt: TGTGCCAGCAGCTTAGAGCTTGGCCCGGAGACCCAGTACTTC
v_call: TRBV11-1
d_call: -
clone_size: many
j_call: TRBJ2-5

cdr3_aa: CASRRRGLDYGYTF
cdr3_nt: TGTGCCAGCAGACGGCGGGGCTTGGATTATGGCTACACCTTC
v_call: TRBV6-1
d_call: -
clone_size: -
j_call: TRBJ1-2

cdr3_aa: CATSVDTSSGRTQYF
cdr3_nt: TGTGCCACCAGCGTTGATACGTCTAGCGGTCGAACGCAGTATTTT
v_call: TRBV15
d_call: TRBD2
clone_size: few
j_call: TRBJ2-3